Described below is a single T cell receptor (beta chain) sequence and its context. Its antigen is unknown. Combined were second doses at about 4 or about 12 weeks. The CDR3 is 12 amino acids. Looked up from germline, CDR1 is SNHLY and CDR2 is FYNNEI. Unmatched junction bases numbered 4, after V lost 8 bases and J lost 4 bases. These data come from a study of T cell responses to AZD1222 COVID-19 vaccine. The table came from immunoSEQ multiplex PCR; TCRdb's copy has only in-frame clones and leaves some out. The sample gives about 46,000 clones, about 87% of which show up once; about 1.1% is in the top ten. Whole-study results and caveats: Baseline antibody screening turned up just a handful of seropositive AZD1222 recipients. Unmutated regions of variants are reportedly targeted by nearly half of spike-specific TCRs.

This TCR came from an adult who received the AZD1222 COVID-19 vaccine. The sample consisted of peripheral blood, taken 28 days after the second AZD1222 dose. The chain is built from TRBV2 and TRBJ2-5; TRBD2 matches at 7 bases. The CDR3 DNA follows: TGTGCCAGCTCATGGGGGGGAGAGACCCAGTACTTC. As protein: CASSWGGETQYF.